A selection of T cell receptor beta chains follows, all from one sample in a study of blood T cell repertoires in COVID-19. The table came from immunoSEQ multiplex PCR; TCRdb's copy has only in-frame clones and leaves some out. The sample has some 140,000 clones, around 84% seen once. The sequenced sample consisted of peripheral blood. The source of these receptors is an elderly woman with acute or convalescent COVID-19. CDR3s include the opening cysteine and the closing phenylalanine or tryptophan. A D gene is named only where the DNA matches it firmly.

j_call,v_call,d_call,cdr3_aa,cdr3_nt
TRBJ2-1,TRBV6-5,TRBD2,CASSYPGLAPYNEQFF,TGTGCCAGCAGTTACCCCGGACTAGCGCCCTACAATGAGCAGTTCTTC
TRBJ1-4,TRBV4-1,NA,CASSQGVGNEKLFF,TGCGCCAGCAGCCAAGGGGTCGGGAACGAAAAACTGTTTTTT
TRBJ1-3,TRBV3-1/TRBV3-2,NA,CASSPYGGMVGNTIYF,TGTGCCAGCAGCCCATACGGCGGGATGGTTGGAAACACCATATATTTT
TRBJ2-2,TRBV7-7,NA,CASAYRPNTGELFF,TGTGCTAGCGCTTACAGGCCCAACACCGGGGAGCTGTTTTTT
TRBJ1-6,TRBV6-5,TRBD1,CASSYSDRGSPLHF,TGTGCCAGCAGTTACTCGGACAGGGGATCACCCCTCCACTTT
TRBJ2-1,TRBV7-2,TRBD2,CASSRQPGLAAWGRNEQFF,TGTGCCAGCAGCCGGCAACCGGGACTAGCTGCATGGGGTCGCAATGAGCAGTTCTTC
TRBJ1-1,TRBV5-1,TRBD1,CASSLAGTGGTEAFF,TGCGCCAGCAGCTTGGCCGGGACAGGGGGCACTGAAGCTTTCTTT
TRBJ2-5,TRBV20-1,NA,CSATAGETQYF,TGCAGTGCTACAGCAGGGGAGACCCAGTACTTC
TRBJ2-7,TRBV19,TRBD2,CASSNPSGAGGLRSYEQYF,TGTGCCAGTAGTAACCCCAGTGGAGCGGGAGGCCTACGCTCCTACGAGCAGTACTTC
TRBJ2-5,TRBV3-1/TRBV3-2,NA,CASSQEGFVQADQYF,TGTGCCAGCAGCCAAGAGGGGTTCGTACAGGCGGACCAGTACTTC
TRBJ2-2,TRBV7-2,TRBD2,CASSLALADGVTGELFF,TGTGCCAGCAGCTTAGCACTAGCGGATGGTGTAACCGGGGAGCTGTTTTTT
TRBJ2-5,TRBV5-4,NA,CASSREQETQYF,TGTGCCAGCAGTCGGGAACAAGAGACCCAGTACTTC
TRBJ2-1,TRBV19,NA,CASSRYRSTSSYNEQFF,TGTGCCAGTAGCCGATACAGGAGTACGAGCTCCTACAATGAGCAGTTCTTC
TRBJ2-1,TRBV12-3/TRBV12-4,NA,CASTTGTERQFF,TGTGCCAGCACCACAGGGACGGAACGGCAGTTCTTC
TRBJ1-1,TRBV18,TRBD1,CASSSNRGHTEAFF,TGTGCCAGCTCATCTAACAGGGGGCACACTGAAGCTTTCTTT
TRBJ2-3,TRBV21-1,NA,CASSPRTSTDTQYF,TGTGCCAGCAGCCCTAGGACTAGCACAGATACGCAGTATTTT
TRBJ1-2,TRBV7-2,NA,CASSPQDIYGYTF,TGTGCCAGCAGCCCCCAAGACATCTATGGCTACACCTTC
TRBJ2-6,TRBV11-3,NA,CASSLGASGANVLTF,TGTGCCAGCAGCTTAGGAGCCTCTGGGGCCAACGTCCTGACTTTC
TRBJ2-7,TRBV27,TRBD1,CASSRDSSYEQYF,TGTGCCAGCAGCAGGGACAGCTCCTACGAGCAGTACTTC
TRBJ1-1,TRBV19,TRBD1,CASKGQGLMTEAFF,TGTGCCAGCAAAGGACAGGGGTTAATGACTGAAGCTTTCTTT
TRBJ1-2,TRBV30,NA,CAWTLQGRDGYTF,TGTGCCTGGACATTACAGGGACGGGATGGCTACACCTTC
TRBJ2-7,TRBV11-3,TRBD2,CASSLTSGSDEQYF,TGTGCCAGCAGCTTAACTAGCGGGAGTGACGAGCAGTACTTC